The next 19 T cell receptor beta chains were all read from a single sample in a study of CXCR3-negative and CXCR3-positive naive CD8 T cells. Findings and limits, study-wide: More hydrophobic TRB CDR3s occurred in CXCR3-positive than in CXCR3-negative naive cells.

TRB cDNA was prepared as libraries by UMI-labeled 5' RACE. With the 5' RACE reads reprocessed, TCRdb shows one record per CDR3 protein and no DNA. This sample's clone table lists tens of thousands of distinct CDR3 sequences. Their antigens remain unidentified. Sample: naive CXCR3+ CD8+ T cells from blood. Subset noted: CD45RO-CCR7+CD27+CD95- naive CD8+ T cells expressing CXCR3 (TNR3+). The receptors originated from a human donor in good health. Some clones in this sample may be carry-over from other donors' samples.

J is TRBJ2-7 and V is TRBV29-1; the TRBD2 assignment by TCRdb is unverifiable without DNA. Germline assignment: CDR1 SQVTM and CDR2 ANQGSEA. The CDR3 spans 13 residues. CDR3 region: CSVAATSRVEQYF.

This chain connects TRBV3-1 to TRBJ1-3. The CDR3 extends over 16 amino acids. Germline V lookup: CDR1 LGHDT, CDR2 YNNKEL (reference sequence). CDR3 sequence reads: CASSAGGPYSGNTIYF. The whole variable domain, filled in from reference TRBV3-1 and TRBJ1-3, reads DTAVSQTPKYLVTQMGNDKSIKCEQNLGHDTMYWYKQDSKKFLKIMFSYNNKELIINETVPNRFSPKSPDKAHLNLHINSLELGDSAVYFCASSAGGPYSGNTIYFGEGSWLTVV.

The chain has TRBV28 and TRBJ2-1; the TCRdb call, TRBD2, lacks DNA for checking. This CDR3 is built from 21 residues. CDR1 is MDHEN and CDR2 is SYDVKM in the germline V gene. This CDR3 reads CASSLGSGTSSMGTSYNEQFF.

J is TRBJ2-5 and V is TRBV28; TCRdb picks TRBD2, but there is no DNA to check that call. CDR1 and CDR2 (germline): MDHEN, SYDVKM. This CDR3 has 15 residues. CDR3 protein: CASSLVTTSGETQYF. The full variable domain, its missing parts supplied by reference TRBV28 and TRBJ2-5, is DVKVTQSSRYLVKRTGEKVFLECVQDMDHENMFWYRQDPGLGLRLIYFSYDVKMKEKGDIPEGYSVSREKKERFSLILESASTNQTSMYLCASSLVTTSGETQYFGPGTRLLVL.

The gene calls are TRBV28 and TRBJ2-2; absent DNA, TCRdb's TRBD1 call cannot be checked. The CDR3 length is 13 residues. Germline CDR1 MDHEN, CDR2 SYDVKM. CDR3 amino acids: CATRDRNTGELFF.

The CDR3 region is CASSPSGLAGGVYTGELFF. The V and J genes are TRBV28 and TRBJ2-2; the TCRdb call, TRBD2, lacks DNA for checking. In germline, CDR1 is MDHEN, CDR2 SYDVKM. The CDR3 runs 19 residues.

This chain uses TRBV28 with TRBJ2-1. The CDR3 extends over 15 amino acids. From germline, CDR1 is MDHEN and CDR2 SYDVKM. The CDR3 loop reads CASTSGGWSYNEQFF.

This rearrangement joins TRBV6-5 to TRBJ2-7; TCRdb names TRBD1, which stays unverified in the absence of DNA. Germline V gene lookup returns CDR1 MNHEY and CDR2 SVGAGI. This CDR3 has 15 amino acids. CDR3 region: CATGQDTYLSYEQYF.

The chain recombines TRBV29-1 with TRBJ2-7. The CDR3 totals 12 residues. CDR1 SQVTM and CDR2 ANQGSEA come from the germline V gene. This CDR3 is CSVTEGTYEQYF.

This rearrangement joins TRBV6-5 to TRBJ2-1; as DNA is missing, the TRBD1 call by TCRdb cannot be tested. The length of the CDR3 is 15 residues. The germline CDR1 and CDR2 sequences are MNHEY and SVGAGI. The CDR3 region is CASRSETGRLNEQFF.

The chain couples TRBV6-4 to TRBJ1-1; TCRdb picks TRBD1, but there is no DNA to check that call. Germline V gene sequence: CDR1 MRHNA, CDR2 SNTAGT. The length of the CDR3 is 15 residues. The CDR3 loop is CASSETGTGGTEAFF.

The chain uses TRBV12-3 or TRBV12-4 and TRBJ2-1; the D call of TRBD1 rests on TCRdb alone, since no DNA is present to check it. This CDR3 region has 15 residues. The CDR3 sequence is CASSPHAGAYNEQFF.

This sequence joins TRBV6-5 and TRBJ1-1; TCRdb's assignment of TRBD1 cannot be checked, as there is no DNA. CDR3 size: 13 residues. Germline V CDR1 and CDR2: MNHEY, SVGAGI. The CDR3 sequence is CASSYSNWGEAFF.

The CDR3 spells CASSFTGQSYEQYF. This chain links TRBV12-3 or TRBV12-4 with TRBJ2-7; TCRdb outputs TRBD1, but without DNA this stays unchecked. The CDR3 is 14 amino acids.

V is TRBV6-5 and J is TRBJ2-7; there is no DNA to check the TCRdb D call of TRBD1. This CDR3 has 14 residues. The germline CDR1 and CDR2 sequences are MNHEY and SVGAGI. The CDR3 protein is CASSYDRNTYEQYF.

J is TRBJ2-3 and V is TRBV29-1. Germline assignment: CDR1 SQVTM and CDR2 ANQGSEA. The CDR3 totals 13 residues. CDR3 sequence: CSVVFASTDTQYF.

The V call is TRBV29-1, the J call TRBJ2-1. The CDR3 has 15 residues. CDR1 and CDR2 from the germline V gene are SQVTM and ANQGSEA. The CDR3: CSVEDVRESHNEQFF.

V is TRBV5-1 and J is TRBJ2-7; no DNA is available, so the TRBD2 call from TCRdb remains unchecked. This CDR3 contains 13 residues. Germline V lookup: CDR1 SGHRS, CDR2 YFSETQ. The CDR3 sequence: CASLTRVTYEQYF.

The V and J genes are TRBV28 and TRBJ2-1; as DNA is missing, the TRBD2 call by TCRdb cannot be tested. The CDR3 sequence is 18 residues long. Germline assignment: CDR1 MDHEN and CDR2 SYDVKM. CDR3 sequence: CASSLPSLAGVYYNEQFF.